A selection of T cell receptor beta chains follows, all from one sample in a study of shared clonotypes between healthy human individuals. The protocol was immunoSEQ multiplex PCR, while the TCRdb copy is restricted to in-frame clones and leaves out a portion. Of fewer than 1.4 million clones listed, roughly 74% are singletons. Sequenced: memory CD4+ T cells from PBMCs. These receptors originate from a man aged 18 to 29 in good health. Some clones in this sample may be carry-over from other donors' samples. The CDR3 runs from the conserved cysteine through the conserved F or W. A D gene is named only where the DNA matches it firmly. Clone sizes are given selectively: once, few, many, or a class where the clone is expanded.

>TRBJ2-1|16|NA|TRBV5-6|TRBD2
TGTGCCAGCAGCCCCATTGTCCGCGGGAGGGCCGATGAGCAGTTCTTC
CASSPIVRGRADEQFF
>TRBJ2-7|15|NA|TRBV7-2|NA
TGTGCCAGCAGCCGGGCACAGGGAAATACCTACGAGCAGTACTTC
CASSRAQGNTYEQYF
>TRBJ1-5|14|NA|TRBV2|NA
TGTGCCAGCAGTGGCTCCAGGGGTCGTGGAGCCCAGCATTTT
CASSGSRGRGAQHF
>TRBJ2-7|13|NA|TRBV11-3|TRBD2
TGTGCCAGCAGCTTGGGAGGGACCTACGAGCAGTACTTC
CASSLGGTYEQYF
>TRBJ2-3|13|NA|TRBV7-2|NA
TGTGCCAGCAGCCTTCTCCGCACAGATACGCAGTATTTT
CASSLLRTDTQYF
>TRBJ1-2|12|NA|TRBV9|NA
TGTGCCAGCAGCGTATGGGAAAAAGGCTACACCTTC
CASSVWEKGYTF
>TRBJ2-3|13|NA|TRBV12-5|NA
TGTGCTAGTGGTTTGACGAACACAGATACGCAGTATTTT
CASGLTNTDTQYF
>TRBJ2-5|10|NA|TRBV7-2|NA
TGTGCCAGCTCCTTGGAGACCCAGTACTTC
CASSLETQYF
>TRBJ2-3|15|NA|TRBV9|TRBD2
TGTGCCAGCAGCGTGACTAGCGGGACATCCGATACGCAGTATTTT
CASSVTSGTSDTQYF
>TRBJ1-1|12|NA|TRBV28|NA
TGTGCCAGCGACAGCCTGAACACTGAAGCTTTCTTT
CASDSLNTEAFF
>TRBJ2-7|15|NA|TRBV4-3|NA
TGCGCCAGCAGCCAACAACCAGGGCAGCACTACGAGCAGTACTTC
CASSQQPGQHYEQYF
>TRBJ2-5|13|once|TRBV7-3|NA
TGTGCCAGCAGCCTGACAGTCCAAGAGACCCAGTACTTC
CASSLTVQETQYF
>TRBJ2-1|15|NA|TRBV28|NA
TGTGCCAGCAGTTTATACCGGGAGCCCCGGAATGAGCAGTTCTTC
CASSLYREPRNEQFF
>TRBJ2-3|16|NA|TRBV5-1|TRBD2
TGCGCCAGCAGCAGAGTACTAGCGGGAAACACAGATACGCAGTATTTT
CASSRVLAGNTDTQYF
>TRBJ1-2|14|NA|TRBV15|NA
TGTGCCACCTCCCCGGGAAGGGCTTTCTGGGGCTACACCTTC
CATSPGRAFWGYTF
>TRBJ2-7|15|NA|TRBV18|TRBD2
TGTGCCAGCTCACAACGACTAGCGGGAGTCTACGAGCAGTACTTC
CASSQRLAGVYEQYF
>TRBJ2-5|15|few|TRBV6-5|NA
TGTGCCAGCAGTTTTACGAGGGTATCACAAGAGACCCAGTACTTC
CASSFTRVSQETQYF
>TRBJ2-1|14|NA|TRBV7-3|TRBD2
TGTGCCAGCAGCTTTAGCGGGAGTGTGGATGAGCAGTTCTTC
CASSFSGSVDEQFF
>TRBJ1-2|13|NA|TRBV28|NA
TGTGCCAGCACTATTTGGGGTAACGATGGCTACACCTTC
CASTIWGNDGYTF